This entry features one TCR beta chain sequence. The antigen this receptor binds is unknown. No base quality information exists; no much larger clone differs at one position. The sample originates from a study of T cells in Graves' hyperthyroidism and ophthalmopathy (dated by TCRdb to about 2019). Background for the entire study: Peripheral blood samples were taken at the time of initial diagnosis, prior to any treatment. To identify TCR V-J signatures that set the groups apart, the researchers used a discovery cohort of 100 patients, made up of 40 to 45 with Graves' ophthalmopathy and about 60 with stable Graves' hyperthyroidism. Prospective prediction of ophthalmopathy was tested in an independent validation cohort consisting of some 19 hyperthyroidism patients and around 16 patients who later progressed to ophthalmopathy. The 100 discovery patients were divided at random into training and test sets in a 7:3 ratio. In addition, the study compared T-cell repertoires in thyroid tissue and in blood from six Graves' hyperthyroidism patients. Following sampling, methimazole starting at 30 mg daily was given to hyperthyroidism patients, and high-dose intravenous methylprednisolone was given to ophthalmopathy patients. According to the paper, TCR Vbeta CDR3 sequencing was carried out on more than 120 peripheral blood samples, which came from 40 to 45 ophthalmopathy, 75 to 80 hyperthyroidism and approximately 17 progressor patients.

In the ophthalmopathy patients, disease was moderately to severely active, with a Clinical Activity Score of 3 or more, a NOSPECS grade of 4 or more, and a duration of less than 3 months. Any patient with an uncontrolled infection, another autoimmune disease, pregnancy or lactation was excluded. Diagnoses were established on the basis of clinical symptoms, serum thyroxine and TRAb, thyroid ultrasound, and orbital computed tomography. PBMCs were isolated from about 9 ml of fresh peripheral blood by Ficoll-Paque density gradient centrifugation. Trizol reagent was used to extract total RNA, and RNA quality was then checked on an Agilent 2100 Bioanalyzer. The TCR beta CDR3 regions were amplified from RNA transcripts. A first-round RT-PCR of the TCR CDR3 used the HTBI primer set with the Qiagen OneStep RT-PCR kit. A second multiplex PCR round built the libraries, followed by size selection and purification. Libraries were sequenced paired-end with 100 bp reads on an Illumina HiSeq2000. In the source study's methods: SOAPnuke was used to process the raw data, with reads discarded if the reads contained adapters or uncalled bases, had a mean Phred below 15, or lacked an exact constant-primer or identifier match. High-quality paired reads were merged using COPE v1.2.5, and each unique nucleotide sequence was defined as a clonotype. MiTCR v1.1 was used to align clonotypes to the IMGT TRBV, TRBD and TRBJ reference segments. The analysis included only V-J combinations with a frequency above 0.0001, which together covered 99% to 99.2% of the repertoires. The TCS score was defined as F50 (clonal expansion) divided by E x V (chaos), with BLOSUM62-based TCRdist calculated between CDR3 peptides within each V-J. Welch's t-statistics and random forest reduced roughly 500 V-J features to roughly 13, which were used in a naive Bayes classifier (R e1071). The public reads were reanalyzed by TCRdb: fastp trimming at Q25, MiXCR alignment, in-frame beta chains only. Every entry covers one CDR3 protein and lists the most common genes and DNA from its rows. These V and J calls originate from TCRdb's pipeline instead of the authors' own analysis. In this sample the table shows 600,000 or so distinct CDR3 sequences, more than 12% of which occur a single time. Together, the top ten hold roughly an eighth of the sample.

V gives up 2 bases and J gives up 1 base, and the segment between their germline ends measures 5 bases. The cysteine opens and the phenylalanine closes a CDR3 of 12 amino acids. Just CDR3 DNA is preserved here, 36 bases in frame from base 1. The germline V gene (reference sequence) specifies DFQATT as CDR1 and SNEGSKA as CDR2. General conclusions and limits of the study: No statistical method was used to set the sample size in advance, and investigators knew the group allocation. Ophthalmopathy was separated from stable hyperthyroidism by a 13 V-J signature model, with approximately 89% sensitivity and roughly 81% specificity obtained in cross-validation and 80%/75% obtained in testing. Most expanded thyroid clonotypes (frequency above 0.001) were also detected in blood, a finding suggesting that blood repertoires may reflect thyroid immune responses. In validation, the model predicted progression to ophthalmopathy with just under 71% sensitivity and less than 75% specificity, a median of about six months before onset.

The chain employs TRBV20-1 and TRBJ1-1; a confident D gene designation cannot be given. The sample consisted of blood. This receptor was obtained from a woman aged 45-59 years with Graves' ophthalmopathy. CDR3 loop: CSARQWNTEAFF. The DNA sequence is as follows: TGCAGTGCTAGACAATGGAACACTGAAGCTTTCTTT.